The T cell receptor (beta chain) under discussion was sequenced for a study of CD4 T cells in relation to SARS-CoV-2 and coronaviruses. Study observations and caveats: Samples before the pandemic and after infection were not matched within any donor. SARS-CoV-2-driven expansion was significantly weaker in crossreactive than monoreactive clones.

Regarding this clone: The antigen remains unidentified.

CDR1 and CDR2 from the germline V gene are GTSNPN and SVGIG (reference sequence). After removal of 3 bases from V and 3 bases from J, the junction contained 6 bases not matched to a gene. This CDR3 is built from 14 residues. Before the COVID-19 pandemic, during about 2011-2019, CD4+ T cells were taken from unexposed donors. The table came from immunoSEQ multiplex PCR; TCRdb's copy has only in-frame clones and leaves some out. This sample has more than 55,000 clones, with roughly 89% found just once. This receptor was identified in a human donor in good health. The gene calls are TRBV30 and TRBJ2-7, with 9 bases fitting TRBD1. The sequenced material came from memory CD4+ T cells from PBMCs. The CDR3 region has the DNA TGTGCCTGGAGCCCCGGGACAGGGTTCTACGAGCAGTACTTC. Translating it yields CAWSPGTGFYEQYF.